A selection of T cell receptor beta chains follows, all from one sample in a study of OX40 agonist ivuxolimab in advanced cancers. The assay was immunoSEQ multiplex PCR, and TCRdb's table has in-frame clones only and misses some. The table lists around 6,000 clones, approximately 81% of them singletons. The sample in question was CD4+ or CD8+ T cells sorted from blood, obtained in a trial of the OX40 agonist ivuxolimab. These receptors were taken from an adult with an advanced solid tumor such as melanoma, head and neck, liver or kidney cancer. The CDR3 runs from the conserved cysteine through the conserved F or W. Each record gives: J gene, D gene, clone size, V gene, CDR3 DNA, CDR3 protein. D genes are given only for firm matches. Some rows mark clone size as missing; the rest say once, few, many or name a class of expanded clone.

TRBJ1-1,.,.,TRBV10-1,TGCGCCAGCAGTGAGTTCCCCTTCGGGGCGTCTACAAGTGTGAACACTGAAGCTTTCTTT,CASSEFPFGASTSVNTEAFF
TRBJ1-2,TRBD1,.,TRBV4-3,TGCGCCAGCAGCTACCGGGACAGGGGGGTCTATGGCTACACCTTC,CASSYRDRGVYGYTF
TRBJ2-7,.,.,TRBV6-1,TGTGCCAGCAGTGCAGGATACGAGCAGTACTTC,CASSAGYEQYF
TRBJ2-7,TRBD1,.,TRBV5-5,TGTGCCAGACTCTCCGGGACAGGGTGTTACGAGCAGTACTTC,CARLSGTGCYEQYF
TRBJ1-2,.,.,TRBV25-1,TGTGCCAGCAGCGACGACAGGACCTATGGCTACACCTTC,CASSDDRTYGYTF
TRBJ1-3,TRBD1,.,TRBV6-6,TGTGCCAGCAGTTATGGGGACAGCCGCTCTGGAAACACCATATATTTT,CASSYGDSRSGNTIYF
TRBJ2-7,.,.,TRBV5-1,TGCGCCAGCAGCTTGGCGGGAGAGCAGTACTTC,CASSLAGEQYF
TRBJ2-3,.,.,TRBV7-3,TGTGCCAGCAGCTTACTAACGGTCGATGGTAGCACAGATACGCAGTATTTT,CASSLLTVDGSTDTQYF
TRBJ2-7,.,.,TRBV5-6,TGTGCCAGCAGCGCGTCTAGAGAGCAGTACTTC,CASSASREQYF
TRBJ1-1,.,.,TRBV29-1,TGCAGCGCCTATTTGGACACTGAAGCTTTCTTT,CSAYLDTEAFF
TRBJ1-5,.,.,TRBV6-6,TGTGCCACGGGGGCAGGGTATCAGCCCCAGCATTTT,CATGAGYQPQHF
TRBJ1-1,.,.,TRBV9,TGTGCCAGCAGCGGGGGAAAATGGGGCACTGAAGCTTTCTTT,CASSGGKWGTEAFF
TRBJ1-2,.,once,TRBV19,TGTGCCAGTAGTGTTGCGGGGGCTAACTATGGCTACACCTTC,CASSVAGANYGYTF
TRBJ1-1,.,few,TRBV27,TGTGCCAGCAGTTTATCGGCGGGGGGGGGTTTCACTGAAGCTTTCTTT,CASSLSAGGGFTEAFF
TRBJ2-7,TRBD2,.,TRBV9,TGTGCCAGCAGCCCTAGCGGGGTCCGCTCCTACGGGCAGTACTTC,CASSPSGVRSYGQYF
TRBJ2-3,.,.,TRBV7-2,TGTGCCAGCAGCTCGGCAGATACGCAGTATTTT,CASSSADTQYF
TRBJ2-7,TRBD2,.,TRBV5-5,TGTGCCAGCAGCCTTACCTCGGGGGGCTCCTACGAGCAGTACTTC,CASSLTSGGSYEQYF
TRBJ2-7,.,.,TRBV29-1,TGCAGCGTGGAATCGGGATCCCCCTACGAGCAGTACTTC,CSVESGSPYEQYF
TRBJ2-1,.,.,TRBV5-1,TGCGCCAGCAGCCTCGCTATCTCCTACAATGAGCAGTTCTTC,CASSLAISYNEQFF
TRBJ2-2,.,.,TRBV18,TGTGCCAGCTCAGGCGTCCGGGACGGAAAGAACACCGGGGAGCTGTTTTTT,CASSGVRDGKNTGELFF
TRBJ2-1,.,.,TRBV19,TGTGCCAGTAGTATACTCCGGGACCAGGGGAATGAGCAGTTCTTC,CASSILRDQGNEQFF
TRBJ1-1,.,.,TRBV4-3,TGCGCCAGCAGCCAAGATGTCAGAACTATGAACACTGAAGCTTTCTTT,CASSQDVRTMNTEAFF
TRBJ1-5,.,.,TRBV4-3,TGCGCCAGCAGCCAAGATAGGTGGAATCAGCCCCAGCATTTT,CASSQDRWNQPQHF
TRBJ1-2,.,.,TRBV9,TGTGCCAGCAGCGCGACCGGGACACCGGGATATGGCTACACCTTC,CASSATGTPGYGYTF
TRBJ2-7,.,.,TRBV27,TGTGCCAGCAGAACCGGGACACGGTCCTACGAGCAGTACTTC,CASRTGTRSYEQYF
TRBJ2-7,TRBD1,.,TRBV7-9,TGTGCCAGCAGCGCAGGGGGCCGGACCGTCTACGAGCAGTACTTC,CASSAGGRTVYEQYF
TRBJ1-6,.,few,TRBV7-6,TGTGCCAGCAGCTTAGAAGTCACTAATTCACCCCTCCACTTT,CASSLEVTNSPLHF
TRBJ2-3,.,once,TRBV9,TGTGCCAGCAGCGTAGAGGGGAGGGGGCCCGTAGATACGCAGTATTTT,CASSVEGRGPVDTQYF
TRBJ2-1,.,.,TRBV11-2,TGTGCCAGCAGCTTAGTCAATAGGGCTCGCCCCTACAATGAGCAGTTCTTC,CASSLVNRARPYNEQFF
TRBJ2-1,.,few,TRBV7-6,TGTGCCAGCAGCCAGACAAACTCGGCGCCTGGGCAGTTCTTC,CASSQTNSAPGQFF
TRBJ2-7,.,once,TRBV7-9,TGTGCCAGCAGCTTGACCCTACCCTACGAGCAGTACTTC,CASSLTLPYEQYF
TRBJ2-2,TRBD1,medium-sized,TRBV9,TGTGCCAGCAGCCCCCGGACAGGGGGAGACACCGGGGAGCTGTTTTTT,CASSPRTGGDTGELFF
TRBJ2-2,.,.,TRBV4-3,TGCGCCAGCAGCCAACACACAGGGTCCGGGGAGCTGTTTTTT,CASSQHTGSGELFF
TRBJ2-3,.,.,TRBV7-1,TGTGCCAGCAGCTCGGCAGATACGCAGTATTTT,CASSSADTQYF
TRBJ1-5,TRBD1,.,TRBV6-5,TGTGCCAGCAGTTTTACAGGGGATCAGCCCCAGCATTTT,CASSFTGDQPQHF
TRBJ2-3,TRBD1,.,TRBV30,TGTGCCTGGAGTGTGGGACAGGTCCACACAGATACGCAGTATTTT,CAWSVGQVHTDTQYF
TRBJ2-7,.,once,TRBV4-3,TGCGCCAGCAGCCAAGATGGGGCCCGGTATGACGAGCAGTACTTC,CASSQDGARYDEQYF
TRBJ2-1,.,.,TRBV27,TGTGCCAGCAGTTTATACAATGAGCAGTTCTTC,CASSLYNEQFF
TRBJ1-3,.,once,TRBV4-1,TGCGCCAGCAGCCGCGGGGCCGGGGGGCTCGGAAACACCATATATTTT,CASSRGAGGLGNTIYF
TRBJ2-3,.,.,TRBV5-4,TGTGCCAGCAGCTTCGGGCAGGGGCTGAGAAGGAGTGCAGATACGCAGTATTTT,CASSFGQGLRRSADTQYF
TRBJ2-3,TRBD2,few,TRBV6-1,TGTGCCAGCAGTGAATGGCTAGCGGGGACTTCTTCAGCTGCGGATACGCAGTATTTT,CASSEWLAGTSSAADTQYF
TRBJ1-1,.,.,TRBV29-1,TGCAGCGTTGAAAGGAGGATTGAAGCTTTCTTT,CSVERRIEAFF
TRBJ2-7,.,.,TRBV19,TGTGCCAGTAGTATAGCTCCCTCCTACGAGCAGTACTTC,CASSIAPSYEQYF
TRBJ2-1,.,.,TRBV4-1,TGCGCCAGCAGCCAAGTCAACCTAATATCCTACAATGAGCAGTTCTTC,CASSQVNLISYNEQFF
TRBJ1-3,TRBD1,.,TRBV5-1,TGCGCCAGCAGCCCAGGACAGGGAAGGGGAAACACCATATATTTT,CASSPGQGRGNTIYF
TRBJ2-3,.,.,TRBV11-1,TGTGCCAGCAGCTCGGCAGATACGCAGTATTTT,CASSSADTQYF
TRBJ2-7,.,.,TRBV4-3,TGCGCCAGCAGCCAAGTTGTCGCAGGATACGAGCAGTACTTC,CASSQVVAGYEQYF
TRBJ2-7,.,few,TRBV2,TGTGCCAGCAGGGATGGACAGAGCTACGAGCAGTACTTC,CASRDGQSYEQYF
TRBJ2-1,TRBD1,.,TRBV7-9,TGTGCCAGCAGCCCAGGGGACAGCAGATACAATGAGCAGTTCTTC,CASSPGDSRYNEQFF